This T cell receptor (beta chain) was recovered during a study of Ad26.COV2.S vaccination and SARS-CoV-2 variants. Germline V gene data show CDR1 as SGHTA and CDR2 as FQGNSA. V shed 4 bases and J 2 bases; nucleotides not matched to a gene: 4. The CDR3 sequence is 15 residues long. As concerns this clone: Its antigen remains unknown.

Study findings and constraints: Substantial breadth was reported for post-vaccination spike-specific CD8+ and CD4+ T cells. TCR breadth and depth estimates may have understated total T cell responses. It was found that vaccine and placebo recipients had similar non-spike TCR breadth. The placebo group had lower spike-specific TCR breadth than the vaccine recipients did.

Libraries were prepared by immunoSEQ multiplex PCR; TCRdb keeps only in-frame clonotypes and omits some of them. Of around 94,000 clones detected, about 78% appear once; the ten largest clones hold 15% to 20%. This specimen was peripheral blood, taken after recovery from COVID-19. The TCR originated in a human donor who had recovered from COVID-19. J is TRBJ1-3 and V is TRBV7-2; 8 nucleotides agree with TRBD1. CDR3: CASSWKTGAGNTIYF. In DNA form, the CDR3 reads TGTGCCAGCAGCTGGAAGACAGGGGCTGGAAACACCATATATTTT.